Sequencing of this T cell receptor beta chain was carried out in a study of cytomegalovirus exposure and HLA in healthy donors. General study points: HLA alleles showed associations with about 15,000 TCR beta sequences in a later analysis, at a 0.05 false discovery rate.

V was shortened by 1 base and J by 9 bases, with 20 bases between the two germline ends. This CDR3 spans 16 amino acids. Germline-derived CDR1 and CDR2 are SGHVS and FNYEAQ. Notes on this clone: The antigen remains undetermined. This CDR3 is also generated by other DNA sequences in the sample.

Use of 60 Vbeta and 13 Jbeta primers characterized the PCR. TCRdb's table, derived via immunoSEQ multiplex PCR, lists solely in-frame clones and lacks some. Of around 88,000 clones listed, around 72% are singletons. The sample comprised PBMCs. The source of this sequence is a male donor in good health and CMV-seronegative. The chain has TRBV7-6 and TRBJ2-3, with D possibly matching TRBD2 (6 bases). The CDR3 nucleotides read TGTGCCAGCAGCTTAGAGGTTCAGGGAGGAACAAGGACGCAGTATTTT. It codes for CASSLEVQGGTRTQYF. Based on the CDR3 plus reference TRBV7-6 and TRBJ2-3, the full variable domain is GAGVSQSPRYKVTKRGQDVALRCDPISGHVSLYWYRQALGQGPEFLTYFNYEAQQDKSGLPNDRFSAERPEGSISTLTIQRTEQRDSAMYRCASSLEVQGGTRTQYFGPGTRLTVL.